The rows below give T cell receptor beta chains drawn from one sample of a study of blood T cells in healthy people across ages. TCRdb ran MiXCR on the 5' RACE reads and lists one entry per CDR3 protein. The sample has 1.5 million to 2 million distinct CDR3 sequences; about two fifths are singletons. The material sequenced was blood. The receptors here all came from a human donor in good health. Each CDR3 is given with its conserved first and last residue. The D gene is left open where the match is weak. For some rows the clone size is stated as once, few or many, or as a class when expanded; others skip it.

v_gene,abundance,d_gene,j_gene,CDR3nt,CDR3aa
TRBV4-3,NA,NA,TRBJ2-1,TGCGCCAGCAGCCCAGTAGAAGGATTCCCCAATGAGCAGTTCTTC,CASSPVEGFPNEQFF
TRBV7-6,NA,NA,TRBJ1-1,TGTGCCAGCAGCCCCCGTAACGATGAGGGGACTGAAGCTTTCTTT,CASSPRNDEGTEAFF
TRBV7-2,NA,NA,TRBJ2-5,TGTGCCAGCAGCTTAGATCCATTAATGGGGACCCAGTACTTC,CASSLDPLMGTQYF
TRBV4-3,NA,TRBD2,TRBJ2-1,TGCGCCAGCAGCCAAGGGGGGCGGGGGGTGGATGAGCAGTTCTTC,CASSQGGRGVDEQFF
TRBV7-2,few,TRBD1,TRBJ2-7,TGTGCCAGCAGAACCACAGGGGGAACCTACGAGCAGTACTTC,CASRTTGGTYEQYF
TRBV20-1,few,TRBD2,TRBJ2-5,TGCAGTGCAGGGAGCGGGGCAGGGGAGACCCAGTACTTC,CSAGSGAGETQYF
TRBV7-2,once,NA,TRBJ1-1,TGTGCCAGCAGCTTATTAGGGCCCGGGGGTACTTTCTTT,CASSLLGPGGTFF
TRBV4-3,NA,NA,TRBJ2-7,TGCGCCAGCAGCCAAGATCGGGCAGGGCTAGGCTACGAGCAGTACTTC,CASSQDRAGLGYEQYF
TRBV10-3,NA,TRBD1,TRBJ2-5,TGTGCCACAAGAACCGACAGGGGGCAAGAGACCCAGTACTTC,CATRTDRGQETQYF
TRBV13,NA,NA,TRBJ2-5,TGTGCCAGCAGCTCGATCAGGGGTGAGACCCAGTACTTC,CASSSIRGETQYF
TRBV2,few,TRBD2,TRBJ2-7,TGTGCCAGCAGTCCACTAGCGGAGGGACCTTACGAGCAGTACTTC,CASSPLAEGPYEQYF
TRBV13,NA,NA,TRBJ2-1,TGTGCCAGCAGCTTGGCTGTGGGTTACAATGAGCAGTTCTTC,CASSLAVGYNEQFF
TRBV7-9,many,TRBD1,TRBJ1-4,TGTGCCAGCAGCACAACAGGGGCCCTCGGGGAAAAACTGTTTTTT,CASSTTGALGEKLFF
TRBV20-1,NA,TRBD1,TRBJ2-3,TGCAGTGCTACCGCCGGGACAGGGATAACAGATACGCAGTATTTT,CSATAGTGITDTQYF
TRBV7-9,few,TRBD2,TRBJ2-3,TGTGCCAGCAGCTCAAACCCGGGACTACTATCAGATACGCAGTATTTT,CASSSNPGLLSDTQYF
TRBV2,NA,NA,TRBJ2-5,TGTGCCAGCAAAGGGGGCGGGGGGCTTGAGACCCAGTACTTC,CASKGGGGLETQYF
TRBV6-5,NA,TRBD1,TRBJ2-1,TGTGCCAGCAGTTCACCGGGACAGGGCTTGCATGAGCAGTTCTTC,CASSSPGQGLHEQFF
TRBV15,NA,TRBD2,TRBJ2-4,TGTGCCACCAGCAGGTACCTGGAGGTCAGCGGGGACATTCAGTACTTC,CATSRYLEVSGDIQYF
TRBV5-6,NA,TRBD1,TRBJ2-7,TGTGCCAGCAGCTTCGGGACAGGGGCCCACGAGCAGTACTTC,CASSFGTGAHEQYF
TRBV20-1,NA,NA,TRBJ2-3,TGCAGTGCTAGAGGTGGTCTAGTGGGGGTCAGTAATACGCAGTATTTT,CSARGGLVGVSNTQYF
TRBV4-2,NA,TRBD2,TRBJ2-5,TGTGCCAGCAGCCAAGATGGGCTAGCGGGGGCAGAAGAGACCCAGTACTTC,CASSQDGLAGAEETQYF
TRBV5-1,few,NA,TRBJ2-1,TGCGCCAGCAGCTTGGCTTTGGGGGGCTCCGTCTACAATGAGCAGTTCTTC,CASSLALGGSVYNEQFF
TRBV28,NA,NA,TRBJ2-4,TGTGCCAGCAGCATCGTGGGGCTGGCCAAAAACATTCAGTACTTC,CASSIVGLAKNIQYF
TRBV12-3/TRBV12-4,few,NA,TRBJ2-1,TGTGCCAGCAGTTTACACAGCAATGAGCAGTTCTTC,CASSLHSNEQFF
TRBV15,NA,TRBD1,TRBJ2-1,TGTGCCACCAGCCTCGAACGGGACAGGGGCAACAATGAGCAGTTCTTC,CATSLERDRGNNEQFF
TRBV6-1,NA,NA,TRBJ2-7,TGTGCCAGCCTTGGACTTTTTGTGAGCGAGCAGTACTTC,CASLGLFVSEQYF
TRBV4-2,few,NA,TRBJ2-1,TGTGCCAGCAGCCAAGGGGATTACAATGAGCAGTTCTTC,CASSQGDYNEQFF
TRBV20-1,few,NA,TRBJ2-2,TGCAGTGCTAGAGACTCGGGGGAGAGCACCGGGGAGCTGTTTTTT,CSARDSGESTGELFF
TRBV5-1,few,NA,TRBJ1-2,TGCGCCAGCAGCTGGGGTCCGGGGGCTCGTGGCTACACCTTC,CASSWGPGARGYTF
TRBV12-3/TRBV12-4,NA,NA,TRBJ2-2,TGTGCCAGCAGTTTCCAGACTTTAGCCGGGGAGCTGTTTTTT,CASSFQTLAGELFF
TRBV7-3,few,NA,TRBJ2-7,TGTGCCAGCAGCCCGGACAGTTTCTCCTACGAGCAGTACTTC,CASSPDSFSYEQYF
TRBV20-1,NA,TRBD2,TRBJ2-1,TGCAGTGCCAATCAGAGGAGCGGGGGGTACAATGAGCAGTTCTTC,CSANQRSGGYNEQFF
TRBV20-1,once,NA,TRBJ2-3,TGCAGTGCTAGAGATGACAGGGAGGTGGCAGATACGCAGTATTTT,CSARDDREVADTQYF
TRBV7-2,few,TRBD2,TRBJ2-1,TGTGCCAGTTGGATCCGCGGGGGTCCCAACAATGAGCAGTTCTTC,CASWIRGGPNNEQFF
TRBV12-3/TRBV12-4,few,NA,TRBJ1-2,TGTGCCAGCAGTACGGGGGCCTTGGCTGGCTACACCTTC,CASSTGALAGYTF
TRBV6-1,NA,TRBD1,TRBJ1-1,TGTGCCAGCAGTGAAGTTGGGACAGGGTCCGGTCCGGCTTTCTTT,CASSEVGTGSGPAFF
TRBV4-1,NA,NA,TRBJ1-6,TGCGCCAGCAGCCAAGGCGGTCTAGAGAATTCACCCCTCCACTTT,CASSQGGLENSPLHF
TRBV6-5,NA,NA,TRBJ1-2,TGTGCCAGCAGTTACTATTTAGGGAATGGCTACACCTTC,CASSYYLGNGYTF
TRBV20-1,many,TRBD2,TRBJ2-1,TGCAGTGCTAGTGGGGGGGATGAGCAGTTCTTC,CSASGGDEQFF
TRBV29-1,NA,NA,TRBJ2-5,TGCTGCGTTGATCCAACCCAAGAGACCCAGTACTTC,CCVDPTQETQYF
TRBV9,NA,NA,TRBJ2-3,TGTGCCAGCAGCGCCTATGACAGGCCCTACACAGATACGCAGTATTTT,CASSAYDRPYTDTQYF
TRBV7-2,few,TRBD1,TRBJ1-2,TGTGCCAGCAGCTGGACGGGACAGGGGGCGCCTTGGTATGGCTACACCTTC,CASSWTGQGAPWYGYTF
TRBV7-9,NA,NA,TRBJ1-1,TGTGCCAGCAGCCTCAGGACGTTTGCTGAAGCTTTCTTT,CASSLRTFAEAFF
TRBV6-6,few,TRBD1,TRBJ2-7,TGTGCCAGCAGTTACCCCGGACAGGGAGGCTACGAGCAGTACTTC,CASSYPGQGGYEQYF
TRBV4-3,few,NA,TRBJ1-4,TGCGCCAGCAGCCAAGAAGGGGTAGGGAAAAAACTGTTTTTT,CASSQEGVGKKLFF
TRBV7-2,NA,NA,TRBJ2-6,TGTGCCAGCAGCCCACGACACCGTTATGGCGGGGCCAACGTCCTGACTTTC,CASSPRHRYGGANVLTF
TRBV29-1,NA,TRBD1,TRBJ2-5,TGCAGCGCAGATTCCGGGACAGGGTGGCAAGAGACCCAGTACTTC,CSADSGTGWQETQYF
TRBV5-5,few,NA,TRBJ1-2,TGTGCCAGCAGCTTTAAGGGCGATACCCACTATGGCTACACCTTC,CASSFKGDTHYGYTF
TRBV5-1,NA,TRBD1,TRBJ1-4,TGCGCCAGCAGGGGACAGGATAATGAAAAACTGTTTTTT,CASRGQDNEKLFF
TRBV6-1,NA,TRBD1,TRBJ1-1,TGTGCCTATTTGGGCGCAGGGGGCTTTGCTTTCTTT,CAYLGAGGFAFF
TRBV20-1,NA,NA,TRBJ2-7,TGCAGCTCCCGTGGATGGAGCGTCAGATGCGAGCAGTACTTC,CSSRGWSVRCEQYF
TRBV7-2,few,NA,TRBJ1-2,TGTGCCAGCAGCTTACCCGCGGGTGGCACCTTC,CASSLPAGGTF
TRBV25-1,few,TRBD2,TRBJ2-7,TGTGCCAGTAGAGGACTAGCGGGGCCCTACGAGCAGTACTTC,CASRGLAGPYEQYF
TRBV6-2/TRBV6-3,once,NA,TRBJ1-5,TGTGCCAGCAGTTACAACCGGGGCATAGGTCAGCCCCAGCATTTT,CASSYNRGIGQPQHF
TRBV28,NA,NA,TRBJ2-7,TGTGCCAGCAGTACACAGGGTCTTCACGAGCAGTACTTC,CASSTQGLHEQYF
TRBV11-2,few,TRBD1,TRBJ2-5,TGTGCCAGCAGCCCCGGGACAGGGGGCGTGGAGACCCAGTACTTC,CASSPGTGGVETQYF
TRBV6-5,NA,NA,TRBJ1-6,TGTGCCAGCACGACGGGCGATTCACCCCTCCACTTT,CASTTGDSPLHF
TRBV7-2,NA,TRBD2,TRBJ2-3,TGTGCCAGCAGCTTAACCCGCGGGGGGTGGACAGATACGCAGTATTTT,CASSLTRGGWTDTQYF
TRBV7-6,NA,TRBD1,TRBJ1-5,TGTGCCAGCAGCCCTCAGGGGGCCACTCAGCCCCAGCATTTT,CASSPQGATQPQHF